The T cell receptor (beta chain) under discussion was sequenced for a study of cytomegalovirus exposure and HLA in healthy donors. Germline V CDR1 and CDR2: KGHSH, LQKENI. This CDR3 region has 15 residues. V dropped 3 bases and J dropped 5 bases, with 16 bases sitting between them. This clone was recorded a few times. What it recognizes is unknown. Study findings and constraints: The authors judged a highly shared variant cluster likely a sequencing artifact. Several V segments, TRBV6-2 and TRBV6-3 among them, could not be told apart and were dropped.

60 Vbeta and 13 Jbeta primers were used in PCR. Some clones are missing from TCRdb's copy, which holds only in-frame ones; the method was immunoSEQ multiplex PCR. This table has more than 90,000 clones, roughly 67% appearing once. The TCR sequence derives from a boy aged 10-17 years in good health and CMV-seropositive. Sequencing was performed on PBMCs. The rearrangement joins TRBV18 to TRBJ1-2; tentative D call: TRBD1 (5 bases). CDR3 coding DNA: TGTGCCAGCTCACCCGCTCAGGGAGGACTGTATGGCTACACCTTC. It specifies CASSPAQGGLYGYTF.